The clone carrying this T cell receptor beta chain turned up a few times. One entry per CDR3 protein, called by TCRdb with MiXCR from the RACE reads. The table has approximately 100,000 distinct CDR3 sequences, more than 7% seen once. The sample originates from a study of human T cells and chemical hapten exposure. This CDR3 spans 15 amino acids. The V gene's germline CDR1 is MNHEY and CDR2 SMNVEV (reference sequence). The ends were cut back, 2 bases at V and 0 bases at J, with 8 bases in the middle. As to time point: patch test 2, 6 weeks after DPC sensitization. The treatment: therapeutic diphenylcyclopropenone sensitization with weekly scalp DPC.

This receptor was taken from a woman in her forties with alopecia areata. Some clones in this sample may be carry-over from other donors' samples. V usage is TRBV27 and J usage is TRBJ1-5; D unresolved. The specimen was whole blood, collected in connection with sensitization to the hapten diphenylcyclopropenone (DPC). The CDR3 nucleotides read TGTGCCAGCAGTTTACTGTCTGATAGCAATCAGCCCCAGCATTTT. It codes for CASSLLSDSNQPQHF.